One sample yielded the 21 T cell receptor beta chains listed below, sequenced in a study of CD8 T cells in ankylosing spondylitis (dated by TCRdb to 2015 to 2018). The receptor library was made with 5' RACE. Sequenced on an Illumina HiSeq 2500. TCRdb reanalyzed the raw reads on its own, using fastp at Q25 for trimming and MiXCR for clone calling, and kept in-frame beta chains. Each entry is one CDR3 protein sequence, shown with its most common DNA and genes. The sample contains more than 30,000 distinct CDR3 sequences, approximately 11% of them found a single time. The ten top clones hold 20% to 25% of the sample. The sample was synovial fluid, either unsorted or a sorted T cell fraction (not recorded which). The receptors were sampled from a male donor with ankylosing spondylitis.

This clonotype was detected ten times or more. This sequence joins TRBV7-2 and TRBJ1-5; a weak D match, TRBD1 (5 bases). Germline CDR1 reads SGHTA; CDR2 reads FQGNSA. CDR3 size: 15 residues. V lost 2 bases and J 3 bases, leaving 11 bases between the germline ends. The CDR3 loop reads CASSLTGLFNQPQHF. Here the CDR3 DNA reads TGTGCCAGCAGCTTAACAGGCCTCTTCAATCAGCCCCAGCATTTT.

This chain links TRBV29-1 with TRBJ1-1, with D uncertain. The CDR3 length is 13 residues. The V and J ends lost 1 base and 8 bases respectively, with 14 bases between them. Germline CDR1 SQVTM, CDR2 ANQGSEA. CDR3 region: CSVEATHPGEAFF. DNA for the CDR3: TGCAGCGTTGAAGCAACCCACCCGGGGGAAGCTTTCTTT.

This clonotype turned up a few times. The CDR3 spells CATSTMGARANYGYTF. The CDR3 DNA is TGTGCCACCAGTACGATGGGAGCAAGAGCTAACTATGGCTACACCTTC. The chain is built from TRBV19 and TRBJ1-2; D call uncertain. Germline V lookup: CDR1 LNHDA, CDR2 SQIVND (reference sequence). With 10 bases removed from V and 0 bases from J, the gap between germline ends came to 21 bases. The CDR3 consists of 16 residues.

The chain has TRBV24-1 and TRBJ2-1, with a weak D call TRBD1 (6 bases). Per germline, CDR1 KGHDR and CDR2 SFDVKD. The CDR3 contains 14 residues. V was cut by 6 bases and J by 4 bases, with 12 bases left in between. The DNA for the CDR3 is TGTGCCACCAGTAGACCCGGGACATACAATGAGCAGTTCTTC. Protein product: CATSRPGTYNEQFF.

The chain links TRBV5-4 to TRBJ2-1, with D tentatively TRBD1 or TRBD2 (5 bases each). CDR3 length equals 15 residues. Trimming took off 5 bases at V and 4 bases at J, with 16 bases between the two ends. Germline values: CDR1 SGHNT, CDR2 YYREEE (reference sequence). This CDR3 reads CASRPPGPNYNEQFF. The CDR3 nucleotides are TGTGCCAGCAGACCCCCGGGACCGAATTACAATGAGCAGTTCTTC.

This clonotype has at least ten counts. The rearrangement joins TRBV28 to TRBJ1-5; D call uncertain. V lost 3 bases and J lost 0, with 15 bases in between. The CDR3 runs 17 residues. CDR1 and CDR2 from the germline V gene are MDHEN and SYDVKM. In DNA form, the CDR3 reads TGTGCCAGCAGTTTCGAGATAACAGACCTTAGCAATCAGCCCCAGCATTTT. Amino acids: CASSFEITDLSNQPQHF.

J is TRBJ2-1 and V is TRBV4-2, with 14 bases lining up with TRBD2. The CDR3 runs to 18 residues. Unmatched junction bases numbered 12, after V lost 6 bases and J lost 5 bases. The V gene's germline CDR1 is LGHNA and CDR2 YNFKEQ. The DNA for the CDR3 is TGTGCCAGCAGACTATCGACTAGCGGGAGGGCCGTGGACAATGAGCAGTTCTTC. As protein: CASRLSTSGRAVDNEQFF.

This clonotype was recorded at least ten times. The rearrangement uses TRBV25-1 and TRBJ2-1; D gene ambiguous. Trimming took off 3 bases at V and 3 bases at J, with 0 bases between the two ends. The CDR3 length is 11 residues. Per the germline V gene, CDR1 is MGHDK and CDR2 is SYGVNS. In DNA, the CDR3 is TGTGCCAGCAGTGACTACAATGAGCAGTTCTTC. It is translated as CASSDYNEQFF.

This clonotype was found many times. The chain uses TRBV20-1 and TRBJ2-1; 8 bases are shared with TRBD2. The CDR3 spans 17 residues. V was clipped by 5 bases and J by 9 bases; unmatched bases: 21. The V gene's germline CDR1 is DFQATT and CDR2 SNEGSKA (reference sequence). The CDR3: CSAPSILTSGALAEQFF. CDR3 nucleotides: TGCAGTGCTCCATCCATTCTTACTAGCGGAGCCCTCGCTGAGCAGTTCTTC.

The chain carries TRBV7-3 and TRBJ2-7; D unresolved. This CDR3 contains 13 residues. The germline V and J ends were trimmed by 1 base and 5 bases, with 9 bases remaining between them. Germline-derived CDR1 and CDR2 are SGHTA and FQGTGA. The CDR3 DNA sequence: TGTGCCAGCAGCTTAAGTCTGGGAAACGAGCAGTACTTC. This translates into CASSLSLGNEQYF.

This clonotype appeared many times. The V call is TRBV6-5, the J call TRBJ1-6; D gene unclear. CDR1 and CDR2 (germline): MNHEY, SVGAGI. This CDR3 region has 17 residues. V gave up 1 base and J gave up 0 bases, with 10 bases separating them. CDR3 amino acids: CASSYLGRSSYNSPLHF. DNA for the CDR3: TGTGCCAGCAGTTACTTAGGGCGGAGCTCCTATAATTCACCCCTCCACTTT.

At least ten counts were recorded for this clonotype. The chain's CDR3 is CASSLMRAGKETQYF. CDR3 DNA: TGTGCCAGCAGCTTAATGAGGGCAGGCAAAGAGACCCAGTACTTC. The chain carries TRBV7-2 and TRBJ2-5, with D maybe TRBD2 (5 bases). Germline-derived CDR1 and CDR2 are SGHTA and FQGNSA. The CDR3 loop spans 15 amino acids. Deletions cut 2 bases from V and 3 bases from J, with 13 bases between.

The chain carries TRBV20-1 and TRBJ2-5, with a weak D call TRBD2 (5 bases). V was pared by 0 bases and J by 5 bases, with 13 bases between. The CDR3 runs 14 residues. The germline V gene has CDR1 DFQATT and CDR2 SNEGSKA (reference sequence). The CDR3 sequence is CSARDWWRAETQYF. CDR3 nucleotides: TGCAGTGCTAGAGATTGGTGGCGGGCGGAGACCCAGTACTTC.

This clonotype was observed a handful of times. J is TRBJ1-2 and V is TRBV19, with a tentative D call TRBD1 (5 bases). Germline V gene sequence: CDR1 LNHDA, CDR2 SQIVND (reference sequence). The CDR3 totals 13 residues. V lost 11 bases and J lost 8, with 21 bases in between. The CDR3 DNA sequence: TGTGCCCCCGCCGGGGCTCCAGTATCGGGCTACACCTTC. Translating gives CAPAGAPVSGYTF.

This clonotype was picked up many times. In nucleotides, the CDR3 is TGTGCCAGCAGCCCCCATATTCGGGGGAGCTCCTACGAGCAGTACTTC. It translates to CASSPHIRGSSYEQYF. The chain has TRBV7-2 and TRBJ2-7; tentatively, D is TRBD2 (6 bases). Per the germline V gene, CDR1 is SGHTA and CDR2 is FQGNSA. Trimming removed 5 bases at V and 0 bases at J, with 17 bases between. CDR3 length: 16 residues.

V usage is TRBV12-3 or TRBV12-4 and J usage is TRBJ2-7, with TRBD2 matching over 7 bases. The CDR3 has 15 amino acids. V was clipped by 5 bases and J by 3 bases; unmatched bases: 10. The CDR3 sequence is CASSPSAGEYYEQYF. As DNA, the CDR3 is TGTGCCAGCAGTCCCTCGGCGGGAGAATACTACGAGCAGTACTTC.

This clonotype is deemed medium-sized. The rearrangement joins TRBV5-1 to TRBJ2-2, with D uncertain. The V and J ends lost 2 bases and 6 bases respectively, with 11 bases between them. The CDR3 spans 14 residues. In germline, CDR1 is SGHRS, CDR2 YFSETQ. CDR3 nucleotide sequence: TGCGCCAGCAGCTTCGACACCGGTCCCGGGGAGCTGTTTTTT. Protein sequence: CASSFDTGPGELFF.

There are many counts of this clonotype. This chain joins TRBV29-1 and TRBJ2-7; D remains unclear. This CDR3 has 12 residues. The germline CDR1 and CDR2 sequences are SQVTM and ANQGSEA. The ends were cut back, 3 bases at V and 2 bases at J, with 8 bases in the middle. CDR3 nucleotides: TGCAGCGTTGATGGCGGACCCTACGAGCAGTACTTC. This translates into CSVDGGPYEQYF.

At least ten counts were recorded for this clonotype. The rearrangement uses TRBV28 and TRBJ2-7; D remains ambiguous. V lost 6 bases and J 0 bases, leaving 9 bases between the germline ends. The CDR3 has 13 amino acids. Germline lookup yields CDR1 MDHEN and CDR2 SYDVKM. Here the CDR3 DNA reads TGTGCCAGCAGCCCTTCGAGCTCCTACGAGCAGTACTTC. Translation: CASSPSSSYEQYF. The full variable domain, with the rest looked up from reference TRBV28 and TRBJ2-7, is DVKVTQSSRYLVKRTGEKVFLECVQDMDHENMFWYRQDPGLGLRLIYFSYDVKMKEKGDIPEGYSVSREKKERFSLILESASTNQTSMYLCASSPSSSYEQYFGPGTRLTVT.

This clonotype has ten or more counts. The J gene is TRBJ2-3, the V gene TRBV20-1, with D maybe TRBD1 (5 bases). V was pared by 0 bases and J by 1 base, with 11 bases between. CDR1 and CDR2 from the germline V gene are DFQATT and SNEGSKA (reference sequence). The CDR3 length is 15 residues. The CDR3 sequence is CSARESATGTDTQYF. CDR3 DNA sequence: TGCAGTGCTAGAGAATCGGCGACAGGCACAGATACGCAGTATTTT.

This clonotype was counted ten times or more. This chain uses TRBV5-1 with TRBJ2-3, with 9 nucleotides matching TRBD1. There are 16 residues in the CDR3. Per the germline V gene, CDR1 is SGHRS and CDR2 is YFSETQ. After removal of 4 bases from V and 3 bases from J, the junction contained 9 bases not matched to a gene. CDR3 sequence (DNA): TGCGCCAGCAGCCCTGCGGACAGGGGTGAAACAGATACGCAGTATTTT. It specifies CASSPADRGETDTQYF.